The 15 T cell receptor beta chains below all came from one sample that was sequenced in a study of CD8 T cells in ankylosing spondylitis. TCRdb re-called the 5' RACE reads with MiXCR, one entry per CDR3 protein. Of around 160,000 distinct CDR3 sequences listed, 11% are singletons. Input material: blood, either unsorted or a sorted T cell fraction (not recorded which). These receptors all stem from a male donor with ankylosing spondylitis or in good health (not recorded which).

This clonotype was counted between two and nine times. V is TRBV19 and J is TRBJ2-7; D may be TRBD2 (6 bases). CDR1 and CDR2 from the germline V gene are LNHDA and SQIVND (reference sequence). The CDR3 totals 15 residues. V shed 1 base and J shed 5 bases, with 15 bases lying between them. The DNA of the CDR3 is TGTGCCAGTAGTATAGTGGGACCCGGGGAGGACGAGCAGTACTTC. Translation: CASSIVGPGEDEQYF.

This clonotype was observed many times. For the CDR3, the DNA is TGTGCCACCAAGTTAGCAGGGTGGGGAAACACCATATATTTT. It codes for CATKLAGWGNTIYF. The rearrangement links TRBV12-3 or TRBV12-4 to TRBJ1-3; D perhaps matches TRBD1 (5 bases). The V end lost 10 bases, the J end lost 4 bases, and 17 bases lay between the germline ends. This CDR3 contains 14 residues.

This clonotype was detected ten times or more. In nucleotides, the CDR3 is TGCGCCAGCGGAGACAGAGCCGAGCAGTACTTC. This codes for CASGDRAEQYF. The chain has TRBV10-1 and TRBJ2-7; a possible D gene is TRBD1 (5 bases). V lost 8 bases, J lost 6 bases, and 11 bases lay in between. CDR1 is WNHNN and CDR2 is SYGVQD in the germline V gene (reference sequence). The CDR3 runs 11 residues.

This clonotype was observed a few times. The chain joins TRBV5-6 to TRBJ2-3, with TRBD2 matching over 8 bases. V trimming: 5 bases; J trimming: 0 bases; junction bases outside the gene matches: 20. CDR3 length equals 20 residues. Germline CDR1 SGHDT, CDR2 YYEEEE. Here the CDR3 reads CASRVWSLRRGVTSTDTQYF. CDR3 in DNA: TGTGCCAGCAGGGTTTGGTCGTTGAGGCGGGGGGTTACAAGCACAGATACGCAGTATTTT.

The chain recombines TRBV6-1 with TRBJ2-7; D is possibly TRBD1 (5 bases). The CDR3 is made up of 16 amino acids. Per the germline V gene, CDR1 is MNHNS and CDR2 is SASEGT. Trimming shortened V by 5 bases and J by 4 bases, and 21 bases separated the two germline ends. The CDR3 coding sequence is TGTGCCAGCAGTCCCCAGGGTTTAACGGGCAAGTACGAGCAGTACTTC. This translates into CASSPQGLTGKYEQYF.

This clonotype occurred a few times. The chain recombines TRBV19 with TRBJ1-1; D remains unclear. V was pared by 7 bases and J by 4 bases, with 19 bases between. Germline V gives CDR1 LNHDA, CDR2 SQIVND (reference sequence). The CDR3 has 15 amino acids. In nucleotides, the CDR3 is TGTGCCAGTATCCCCGGTGGACTGGGGAGCACTGAAGCTTTCTTT. Translated: CASIPGGLGSTEAFF.

The rearrangement joins TRBV20-1 to TRBJ2-5; no definite D call. V was trimmed by 3 bases and J by 4 bases, leaving 9 bases between them. The CDR3 has 12 amino acids. Germline V lookup: CDR1 DFQATT, CDR2 SNEGSKA (reference sequence). CDR3 loop: CSASSSGETQYF. In DNA, the CDR3 is TGCAGTGCTAGTAGCAGTGGAGAGACCCAGTACTTC.

This clonotype has ten or more counts. CDR3 in amino acids: CSTTRGAGGRGYTF. In DNA, the CDR3 is TGCAGTACCACCCGAGGGGCAGGGGGCAGGGGCTACACCTTC. The V call is TRBV20-1, the J call TRBJ1-2; 8 bases fit TRBD1. After removal of 8 bases from V and 8 bases from J, the junction contained 16 bases not matched to a gene. Germline CDR1 reads DFQATT; CDR2 reads SNEGSKA (reference sequence). The CDR3 consists of 14 residues.

Notes on this clonotype: It may be a read error: a sequence one base away is much more abundant. V and J are TRBV24-1 and TRBJ2-1, with 12 nucleotides matching TRBD2. Per the germline V gene, CDR1 is KGHDR and CDR2 is SFDVKD. The CDR3 covers 14 residues. The CDR3 loop reads CAASVGLAGNEQFF. The CDR3 DNA reads TGTGCCGCCAGTGTGGGACTAGCGGGTAATGAGCAGTTCTTC.

There are many counts of this clonotype. The chain has TRBV5-1 and TRBJ1-3, with 9 bases matching TRBD1. V shed 4 bases, J shed 7 bases, and the junction held 9 bases outside the gene matches. The CDR3 has 15 residues. Germline V CDR1 and CDR2: SGHRS, YFSETQ. The CDR3: CASSRMGQGENTIYF. Here the CDR3 DNA reads TGCGCCAGCAGCCGTATGGGACAGGGTGAGAACACCATATATTTT.

This clonotype was picked up a small number of times. The chain is built from TRBV27 and TRBJ2-4, with TRBD1 identical over 12 bases. The junction had 4 bases not matched to a gene; V was cut back by 6 bases and J by 7 bases. Germline CDR1 and CDR2: MNHEY and SMNVEV (reference sequence). The length of the CDR3 is 14 residues. The CDR3 nucleotides are TGTGCCAGCAGGGGGACAGGGGGCGCGAACATTCAGTACTTC. Translating it yields CASRGTGGANIQYF.

Many counts were recorded for this clonotype. The rearrangement links TRBV5-1 to TRBJ2-2; 7 bases agree with TRBD2. The junction had 8 bases not matched to a gene; V was cut back by 5 bases and J by 4 bases. The CDR3 length is 15 residues. CDR1 and CDR2 (germline): SGHRS, YFSETQ. This CDR3 is CASSSSGGITGELFF. The CDR3 region has the DNA TGCGCCAGCAGTTCATCCGGGGGGATCACCGGGGAGCTGTTTTTT.

This clonotype has a count of ten or more. The CDR3 spells CASSYSGSGADTQYF. The CDR3 DNA is TGTGCCAGCAGCTATAGCGGGAGCGGCGCAGATACGCAGTATTTT. The chain is built from TRBV12-3 or TRBV12-4 and TRBJ2-3; 9 bases agree with TRBD2. This CDR3 region has 15 residues. J lost 4 bases, V lost 6 bases, and 8 bases had no gene match.

This clonotype occurred many times. V is TRBV20-1 and J is TRBJ2-7; D not resolved. This CDR3 has 13 amino acids. Between the trimmed V and J ends, which lost 5 bases and 4 bases, there was a span of 15 bases. CDR1 is DFQATT, CDR2 SNEGSKA, per germline (reference sequence). The CDR3 region is CSARSPDRYEQYF. The CDR3 coding sequence is TGCAGTGCTCGGTCCCCCGATCGATACGAGCAGTACTTC.

This clonotype has at least ten counts. The chain recombines TRBV20-1 with TRBJ1-1; no definite D call. CDR3 length: 15 amino acids. The V end was cut by 0 bases, the J end by 1 base, with 12 bases between. Germline CDR1 is DFQATT and CDR2 is SNEGSKA (reference sequence). The CDR3 nucleotides are TGCAGTGCTAGAGACCCTCCGTCGTGGAACACTGAAGCTTTCTTT. Protein sequence: CSARDPPSWNTEAFF.